This record looks at one T cell receptor beta chain sequence and its context. Its antigen is unidentified. The data were obtained in a study of cytotoxic CD8 clonotypes in ibrutinib-treated CLL. Study as a whole: Median treatment time before response sampling was approximately twelve months, range 6 to 36. General study findings and limits: In comparison with age-matched healthy donors, baseline clonality was higher and tracked circulating CD8+ T-cell counts. Sustained-remission patients were sampled at different times than progressing patients were.

Trimming cost V 4 bases and J 9 bases; bases outside gene matches: 10. The germline V gene encodes CDR1 SQVTM and CDR2 ANQGSEA. The length of the CDR3 is 14 residues. The repertoire was sequenced with immunoSEQ multiplex PCR; TCRdb's copy has only in-frame clones and lacks some. The sample holds tens of thousands of clones, 45% to 60% seen once. The chain combines TRBV29-1 with TRBJ2-4; 9 nucleotides align to TRBD1. The sample was PBMCs, taken after 12 months of ibrutinib treatment. The TCR comes from a human donor with chronic lymphocytic leukemia. CDR3 region: CSVAEGDRVSIQYF. CDR3 DNA: TGCAGCGTTGCGGAGGGGGACAGGGTGAGCATTCAGTACTTC.